A single sample is the source of the 16 T cell receptor beta chains below, sequenced in a study of cytomegalovirus exposure and HLA in healthy donors. A multiplex PCR was run with 60 Vbeta primers and 13 Jbeta primers. Clones were read by immunoSEQ multiplex PCR, and TCRdb kept only the in-frame ones, dropping some. The data hold more than 110,000 clones, with around 82% observed a single time. What was sequenced was PBMCs. These receptors all stem from a man aged 50 to 59 in good health and CMV-seronegative.

This clone showed up just once. CDR3 in amino acids: CATKSAQGRKAFF. The CDR3 DNA follows: TGCGCCACCAAGAGCGCACAGGGGCGGAAGGCTTTCTTT. The chain uses TRBV5-1 and TRBJ1-1, with 7 positions matching TRBD1. Germline V gene lookup returns CDR1 SGHRS and CDR2 YFSETQ. Trimming at V came to 9 bases and at J to 11 bases, leaving 16 bases not matched to a gene. The length of the CDR3 is 13 residues.

This rearrangement joins TRBV6-6 to TRBJ2-3; TRBD2 agrees at 13 bases. V dropped 6 bases and J dropped 5; count of bases not matched to a gene: 8. Germline values: CDR1 MNHNY, CDR2 SVGAGI (reference sequence). This CDR3 has 16 amino acids. As DNA, the CDR3 is TGTGCCAGCAGCCACACTAGCGGGGGGGTCGGAGATACGCAGTATTTT. Its translation: CASSHTSGGVGDTQYF.

This clone has just one count. The V call is TRBV6-6, the J call TRBJ1-1, with 8 positions matching TRBD1. CDR3 length equals 14 residues. The V and J ends lost 6 bases and 2 bases, in that order; junction bases with no gene match: 5. The germline CDR1 and CDR2 sequences are MNHNY and SVGAGI (reference sequence). CDR3 DNA: TGTGCCAGCAGCACGACAGGGGAAAACACTGAAGCTTTCTTT. This encodes CASSTTGENTEAFF.

The chain has TRBV19 and TRBJ1-5; D is unresolved. V shed 3 bases and J shed 6 bases, with 15 bases lying between them. CDR1 is LNHDA, CDR2 SQIVND, per germline (reference sequence). This CDR3 contains 15 residues. CDR3 coding DNA: TGTGCCAGTAGTATTTACGGACCGGCGGGTCAGCCCCAGCATTTT. Translated: CASSIYGPAGQPQHF.

The CDR3 region is CATSEDWNGGDTQYF. In nucleotides, the CDR3 is TGTGCCACCAGCGAGGACTGGAACGGGGGGGATACGCAGTATTTT. The chain recombines TRBV15 with TRBJ2-3, with 7 bases identical to TRBD2. Germline CDR1 and CDR2: LNHNV and YYDKDF (reference sequence). The CDR3 runs 15 residues. V trimming: 5 bases; J trimming: 6 bases; junction bases outside the gene matches: 11.

This clone was recorded only once. The J gene is TRBJ2-7, the V gene TRBV10-2, with 7 positions matching TRBD1. V shed 0 bases, J shed 5 bases, and the junction held 4 bases outside the gene matches. Germline V gives CDR1 WSHSY, CDR2 SAAADI. CDR3 length equals 14 residues. The chain's CDR3 is CASSESGDRNEQYF. The CDR3, as DNA: TGCGCCAGCAGTGAGTCAGGGGACAGAAACGAGCAGTACTTC.

The V and J genes are TRBV5-6 and TRBJ1-2; D ambiguous. The CDR3 sequence is 14 residues long. Per germline, CDR1 SGHDT and CDR2 YYEEEE. Trimming pared 1 base from V and 6 bases from J, leaving 13 bases between. The CDR3 region has the DNA TGTGCCAGCAGCTTGAATCGGGGTCCGGATGGCTACACCTTC. Amino acids: CASSLNRGPDGYTF.

V gene TRBV28 combines with J gene TRBJ1-1; unclear D gene. V was trimmed by 6 bases and J by 0 bases, leaving 11 bases between them. This CDR3 is 14 amino acids long. CDR1 and CDR2 (germline): MDHEN, SYDVKM. For the CDR3, the DNA is TGTGCCAGCAGACAATCCTTCATGAACACTGAAGCTTTCTTT. It codes for CASRQSFMNTEAFF.

The chain employs TRBV7-9 and TRBJ2-7, with D maybe TRBD1 (6 bases). Trimming pared 6 bases from V and 5 bases from J, leaving 11 bases between. Germline assignment: CDR1 SEHNR and CDR2 FQNEAQ (reference sequence). This CDR3 contains 12 residues. The CDR3, as DNA: TGTGCCAGCAGTTTTACAGGGAACGAGCAGTACTTC. Encoded protein: CASSFTGNEQYF. Based on the CDR3 plus reference TRBV7-9 and TRBJ2-7, the full variable domain is DTGVSQNPRHKITKRGQNVTFRCDPISEHNRLYWYRQTLGQGPEFLTYFQNEAQLEKSRLLSDRFSAERPKGSFSTLEIQRTEQGDSAMYLCASSFTGNEQYFGPGTRLTVT.

The CDR3 reads CASSYTGTLSSYEQYF. The CDR3 region has the DNA TGTGCCAGCAGTTACACCGGGACACTTAGCTCCTACGAGCAGTACTTC. The gene calls are TRBV6-6 and TRBJ2-7, with D perhaps TRBD1 (6 bases). The CDR3 totals 16 residues. Germline lookup yields CDR1 MNHNY and CDR2 SVGAGI (reference sequence). V was trimmed by 2 bases and J by 0 bases, leaving 14 bases between them.

The chain joins TRBV19 to TRBJ2-6; possibly TRBD1 for D (5 bases). The germline CDR1 and CDR2 sequences are LNHDA and SQIVND (reference sequence). The V end was cut by 5 bases, the J end by 4 bases, with 18 bases between. The CDR3 covers 17 residues. The CDR3 region has the DNA TGTGCCAGTAGTTCGCCGGGCCAGGGAAGCGGGGCCAACGTCCTGACTTTC. Protein product: CASSSPGQGSGANVLTF.

The chain combines TRBV6-1 with TRBJ1-2; 7 bases are a match to TRBD1. CDR3 size: 14 residues. With V trimmed by 4 bases and J by 0 bases, 2 bases remained unmatched. From germline, CDR1 is MNHNS and CDR2 SASEGT. The CDR3 region has the DNA TGTGCCAGCAGTGTGACAGGGCCTAACTATGGCTACACCTTC. It codes for CASSVTGPNYGYTF.

This chain joins TRBV6-1 and TRBJ1-4; no firm D call. Per the germline V gene, CDR1 is MNHNS and CDR2 is SASEGT. The CDR3 extends over 14 amino acids. Trimming stripped 10 bases from V and 0 bases from J, with 12 bases between. The CDR3 reads CATHEGATNEKLFF. As DNA, the CDR3 is TGTGCCACCCATGAGGGTGCAACTAATGAAAAACTGTTTTTT.

Details on this clone: At one boundary the junction diverges from the germline segment, which might be a read error. This CDR3 is also generated by other DNA sequences in the sample. V is TRBV5-1 and J is TRBJ1-1; 8 bases map to TRBD1. This CDR3 is 15 amino acids long. Germline CDR1 SGHRS, CDR2 YFSETQ. The CDR3 nucleotides are TGCGCCAGTAGCTCCCCGGGACAGGAGAACACTGAAGCTTTCTTT. Translated: CASSSPGQENTEAFF.

The chain combines TRBV5-1 with TRBJ1-5; D might be TRBD1 (5 bases). Between the trimmed V and J ends, which lost 1 base and 6 bases, there was a span of 17 bases. Germline CDR1 and CDR2: SGHRS and YFSETQ. This CDR3 contains 16 residues. The CDR3 here is CASSLSGVQGGQPQHF. The CDR3 coding sequence is TGCGCCAGCAGCTTGTCGGGGGTGCAGGGAGGTCAGCCCCAGCATTTT.

The V gene is TRBV30, the J gene TRBJ2-5; TRBD2 matches at 11 bases. CDR1 and CDR2 (germline): GTSNPN, SVGIG (reference sequence). This CDR3 has 15 amino acids. J lost 3 bases, V lost 2 bases, and 5 bases had no gene match. The CDR3 protein is CAWSTSGGTKETQYF. The CDR3 DNA follows: TGTGCCTGGAGTACTAGCGGGGGAACAAAAGAGACCCAGTACTTC. The full variable domain, in which reference TRBV30 and TRBJ2-5 provide the parts outside the CDR3, is SQTIHQWPATLVQPVGSPLSLECTVEGTSNPNLYWYRQAAGRGLQLLFYSVGIGQISSEVPQNLSASRPQDRQFILSSKKLLLSDSGFYLCAWSTSGGTKETQYFGPGTRLLVL.